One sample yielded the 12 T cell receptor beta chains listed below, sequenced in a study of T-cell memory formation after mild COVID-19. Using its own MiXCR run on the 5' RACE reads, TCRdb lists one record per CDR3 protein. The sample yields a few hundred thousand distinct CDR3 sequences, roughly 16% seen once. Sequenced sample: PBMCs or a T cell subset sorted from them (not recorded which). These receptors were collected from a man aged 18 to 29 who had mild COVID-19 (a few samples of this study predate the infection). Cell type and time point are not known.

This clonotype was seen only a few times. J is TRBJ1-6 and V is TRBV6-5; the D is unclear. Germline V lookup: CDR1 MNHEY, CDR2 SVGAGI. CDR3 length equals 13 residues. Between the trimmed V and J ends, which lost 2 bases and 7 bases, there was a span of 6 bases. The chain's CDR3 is CASSYGVNSPLHF. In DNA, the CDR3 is TGTGCCAGCAGTTACGGCGTGAATTCACCCCTCCACTTT.

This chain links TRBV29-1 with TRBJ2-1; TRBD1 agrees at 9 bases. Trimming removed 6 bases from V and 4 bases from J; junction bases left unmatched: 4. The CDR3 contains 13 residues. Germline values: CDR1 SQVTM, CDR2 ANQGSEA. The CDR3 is CSVDRGMYNEQFF. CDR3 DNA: TGCAGCGTCGACAGGGGGATGTACAATGAGCAGTTCTTC.

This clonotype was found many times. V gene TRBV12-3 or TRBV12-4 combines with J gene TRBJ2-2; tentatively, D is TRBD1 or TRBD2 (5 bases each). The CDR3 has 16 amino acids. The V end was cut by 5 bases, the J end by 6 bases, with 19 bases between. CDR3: CASSREGRRLPGELFF. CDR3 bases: TGTGCCAGCAGTCGCGAGGGGAGAAGGCTACCCGGGGAGCTGTTTTTT.

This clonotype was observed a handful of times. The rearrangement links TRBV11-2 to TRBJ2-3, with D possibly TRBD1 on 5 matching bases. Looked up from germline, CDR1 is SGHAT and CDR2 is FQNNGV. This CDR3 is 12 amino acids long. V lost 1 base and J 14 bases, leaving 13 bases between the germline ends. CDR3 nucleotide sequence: TGTGCCAGCAGCTTAGGGCAGGGTTGGTCGTATTTT. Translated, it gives CASSLGQGWSYF.

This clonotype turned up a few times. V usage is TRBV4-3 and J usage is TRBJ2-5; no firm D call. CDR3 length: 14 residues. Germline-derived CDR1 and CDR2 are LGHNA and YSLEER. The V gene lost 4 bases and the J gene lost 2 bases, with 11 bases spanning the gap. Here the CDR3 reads CASSPDVGQETQYF. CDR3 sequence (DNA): TGCGCCAGCAGCCCTGACGTGGGACAAGAGACCCAGTACTTC.

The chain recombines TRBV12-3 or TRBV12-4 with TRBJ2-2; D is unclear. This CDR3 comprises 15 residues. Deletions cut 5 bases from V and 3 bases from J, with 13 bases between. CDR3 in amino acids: CASSRLLGHTGELFF. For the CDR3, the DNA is TGTGCCAGCAGTCGGTTGTTAGGTCACACCGGGGAGCTGTTTTTT.

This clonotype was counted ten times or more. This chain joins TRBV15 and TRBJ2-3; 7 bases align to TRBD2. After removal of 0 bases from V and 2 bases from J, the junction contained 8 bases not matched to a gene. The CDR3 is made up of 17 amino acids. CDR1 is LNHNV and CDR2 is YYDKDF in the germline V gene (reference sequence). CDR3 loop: CATSREVEAGFTDTQYF. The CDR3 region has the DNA TGTGCCACCAGCAGAGAGGTGGAAGCGGGGTTCACAGATACGCAGTATTTT.

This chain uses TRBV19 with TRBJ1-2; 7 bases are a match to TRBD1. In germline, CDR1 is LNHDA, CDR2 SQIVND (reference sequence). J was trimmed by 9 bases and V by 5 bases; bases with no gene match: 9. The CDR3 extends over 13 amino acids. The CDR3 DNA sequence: TGTGCCAGTAGTGCCGACAGGGTTTTGAGCTACACCTTC. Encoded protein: CASSADRVLSYTF.

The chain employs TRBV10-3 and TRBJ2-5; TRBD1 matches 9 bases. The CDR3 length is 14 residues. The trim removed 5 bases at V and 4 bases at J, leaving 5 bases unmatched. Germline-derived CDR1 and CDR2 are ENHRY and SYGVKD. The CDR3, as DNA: TGTGCCATCAGTAGGTCACAGGGGGCAGAGACCCAGTACTTC. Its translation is CAISRSQGAETQYF.

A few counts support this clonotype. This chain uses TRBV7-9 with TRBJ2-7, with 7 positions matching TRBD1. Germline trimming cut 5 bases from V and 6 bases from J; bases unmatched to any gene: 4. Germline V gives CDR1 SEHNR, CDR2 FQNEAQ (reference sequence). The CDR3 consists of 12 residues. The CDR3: CASSPGTAEQYF. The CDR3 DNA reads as TGTGCCAGCAGCCCAGGGACAGCCGAGCAGTACTTC.

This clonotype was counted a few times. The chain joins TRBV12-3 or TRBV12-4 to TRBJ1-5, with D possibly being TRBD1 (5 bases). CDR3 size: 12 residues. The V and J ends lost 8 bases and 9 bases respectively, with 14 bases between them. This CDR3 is CASCRVSRPQHF. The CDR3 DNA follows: TGTGCCAGCTGCAGGGTATCGAGGCCCCAGCATTTT.

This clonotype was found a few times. The CDR3 DNA reads as TGTGCCACCAGTGAGGGGAGGTCCGCGGGAGATACGCAGTATTTT. This sequence encodes CATSEGRSAGDTQYF. The chain has TRBV24-1 and TRBJ2-3, with a tentative D call TRBD2 (6 bases). The germline V gene has CDR1 KGHDR and CDR2 SFDVKD. This CDR3 has 15 residues. Trimming took off 4 bases at V and 5 bases at J, with 15 bases between the two ends.